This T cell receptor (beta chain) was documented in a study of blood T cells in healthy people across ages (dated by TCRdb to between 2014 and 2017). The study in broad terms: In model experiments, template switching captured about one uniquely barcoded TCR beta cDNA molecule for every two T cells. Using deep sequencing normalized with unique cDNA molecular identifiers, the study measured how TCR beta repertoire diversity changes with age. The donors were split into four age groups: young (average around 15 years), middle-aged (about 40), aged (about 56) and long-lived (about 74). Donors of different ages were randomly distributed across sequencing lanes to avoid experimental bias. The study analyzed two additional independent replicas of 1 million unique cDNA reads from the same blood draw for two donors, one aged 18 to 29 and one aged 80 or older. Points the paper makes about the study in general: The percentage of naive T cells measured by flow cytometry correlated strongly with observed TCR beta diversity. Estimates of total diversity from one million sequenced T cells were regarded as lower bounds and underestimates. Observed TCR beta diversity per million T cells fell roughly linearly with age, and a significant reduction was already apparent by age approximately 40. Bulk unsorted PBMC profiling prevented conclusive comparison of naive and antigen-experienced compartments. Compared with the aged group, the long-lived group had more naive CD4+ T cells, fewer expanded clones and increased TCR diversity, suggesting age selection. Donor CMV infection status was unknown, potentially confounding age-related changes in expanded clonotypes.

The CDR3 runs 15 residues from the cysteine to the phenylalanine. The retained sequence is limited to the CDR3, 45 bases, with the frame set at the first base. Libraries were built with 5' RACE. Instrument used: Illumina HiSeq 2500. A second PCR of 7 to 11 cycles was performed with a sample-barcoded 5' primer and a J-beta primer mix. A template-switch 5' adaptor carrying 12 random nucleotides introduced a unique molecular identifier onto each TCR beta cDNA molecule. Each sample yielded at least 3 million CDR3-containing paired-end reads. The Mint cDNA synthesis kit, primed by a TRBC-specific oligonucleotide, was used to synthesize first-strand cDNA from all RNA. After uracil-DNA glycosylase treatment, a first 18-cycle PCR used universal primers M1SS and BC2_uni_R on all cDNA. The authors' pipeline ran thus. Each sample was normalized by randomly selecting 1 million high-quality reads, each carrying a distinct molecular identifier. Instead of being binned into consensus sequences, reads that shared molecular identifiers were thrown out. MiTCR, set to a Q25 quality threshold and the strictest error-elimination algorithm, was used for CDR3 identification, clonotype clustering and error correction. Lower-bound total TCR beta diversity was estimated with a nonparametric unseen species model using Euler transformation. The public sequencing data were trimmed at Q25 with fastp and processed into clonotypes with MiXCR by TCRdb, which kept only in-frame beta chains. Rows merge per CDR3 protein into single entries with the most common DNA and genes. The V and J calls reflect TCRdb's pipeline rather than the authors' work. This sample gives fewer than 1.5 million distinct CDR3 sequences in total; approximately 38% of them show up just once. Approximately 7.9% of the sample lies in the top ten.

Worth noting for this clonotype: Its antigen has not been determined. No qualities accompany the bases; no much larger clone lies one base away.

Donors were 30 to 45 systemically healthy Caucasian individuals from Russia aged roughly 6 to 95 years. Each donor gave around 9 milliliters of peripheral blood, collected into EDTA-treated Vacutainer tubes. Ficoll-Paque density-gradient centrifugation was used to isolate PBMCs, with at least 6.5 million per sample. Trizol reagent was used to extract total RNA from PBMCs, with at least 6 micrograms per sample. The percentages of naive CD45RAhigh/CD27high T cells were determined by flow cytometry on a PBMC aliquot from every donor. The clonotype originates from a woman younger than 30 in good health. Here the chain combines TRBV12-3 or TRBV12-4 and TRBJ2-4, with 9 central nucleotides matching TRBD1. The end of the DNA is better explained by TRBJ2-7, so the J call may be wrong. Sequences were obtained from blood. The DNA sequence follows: TGTGCCAGCAGAATAGACAGGGGGTATTGGTACGAGCAGTACTTC. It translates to CASRIDRGYWYEQYF.